This TCR beta chain was identified in a study of blood T cell repertoires in COVID-19. Background on the study: Researchers got acute and convalescent COVID-19 samples from the United States, Italy and Spain.

Clones were read by immunoSEQ multiplex PCR, and TCRdb kept only the in-frame ones, dropping some. The repertoire holds hundreds of thousands of clones, with 80% to 90% as singletons. Ages ranged from about 18 to 89 years, with residence in 24 US areas. Each recovered donor of Cohort 3 presented with two negative PCRs, clearance, or symptom resolution. The CDR3 extends over 13 amino acids. Trimming cost V 6 bases and J 3 bases; bases outside gene matches: 3. CDR1 and CDR2 from the germline V gene are SGHTA and FQGTGA. The sequenced sample consisted of PBMCs or T cells enriched from blood (not recorded which). The receptor's source is a man between 40 and 49 years old who had recovered from COVID-19. The rearrangement uses TRBV7-3 and TRBJ2-5; the match to TRBD2 covers 8 bases. CDR3 amino acids: CASSLGGEETQYF. The CDR3 DNA sequence: TGTGCCAGCAGTCTCGGGGGGGAAGAGACCCAGTACTTC.